A single sample is the source of the 15 T cell receptor beta chains below, sequenced in a study of T-cell reconstitution after alpha-beta-depleted transplantation in children (dated by TCRdb to 2016 to 2017). Libraries were built with PCR. Sequencing was performed on an Illumina HiSeq 2500. TCR libraries were prepared with molecular barcoding, using unique molecular identifiers to normalize TCRbeta repertoire quantification. In-frame beta chains were kept once TCRdb had trimmed the public reads at Q25 with fastp and called clones with MiXCR. Each CDR3 protein gets just one entry, which takes the most common genes and DNA from the rows behind it. The sample profile shows hundreds of thousands of distinct CDR3 sequences; under 15% of them were found once. The ten largest account for about 2% of the sample. The treatment or condition label, read with the paper, signifies: allogeneic hematopoietic cell transplantation with graft depleted of TCRalphabeta T cells and CD19 B cells.

The specimen was PBMCs, mostly from graft donor cells, collected 360 days after TCRalphabeta/CD19-depleted stem cell transplant. The source is a male patient aged 10 to 17 who had a stem cell transplant for acute myeloid leukemia, so the T cells may come from the graft donor.

This clonotype was seen a few times. The gene calls are TRBV7-9 and TRBJ2-1, with 13 positions matching TRBD2. The V segment lost 1 base and the J segment 1 base; nucleotides outside the gene matches: 7. Per the germline V gene, CDR1 is SEHNR and CDR2 is FQNEAQ (reference sequence). CDR3 length equals 19 residues. The CDR3 DNA reads TGTGCCAGCAGCTTAGGAGGACTAGCGGGAGATAAGTCCTACAATGAGCAGTTCTTC. Its protein product is CASSLGGLAGDKSYNEQFF.

In this sample, this clonotype turned up a few times. The J gene is TRBJ2-7, the V gene TRBV12-3 or TRBV12-4, with TRBD2 identical over 13 bases. V gave up 5 bases and J gave up 5 bases; unmatched junction bases: 6. The CDR3 totals 15 residues. CDR3 in DNA: TGTGCCAGCAGTCCGGGACTAGCGGGAAGCCACGAGCAGTACTTC. Translated: CASSPGLAGSHEQYF.

V and J are TRBV27 and TRBJ2-3; D uncertain. V dropped 3 bases and J dropped 2 bases, with 12 bases sitting between them. CDR1 and CDR2 (germline): MNHEY, SMNVEV (reference sequence). The CDR3 consists of 15 residues. The CDR3 spells CASSLGRKNTDTQYF. CDR3 coding DNA: TGTGCCAGCAGTTTGGGCAGGAAAAACACAGATACGCAGTATTTT.

This clonotype was counted only a few times. CDR3: CASSLLGENQPQHF. CDR3 nucleotide sequence: TGTGCCAGCAGCTTGTTGGGGGAGAATCAGCCCCAGCATTTT. This chain connects TRBV5-5 to TRBJ1-5, with D maybe TRBD1 (5 bases). The length of the CDR3 is 14 residues. With 1 base removed from V and 4 bases from J, the gap between germline ends came to 9 bases. Germline V gene sequence: CDR1 SGHKS, CDR2 YYEKEE (reference sequence).

This clonotype was picked up many times. The chain has TRBV28 and TRBJ1-5; D is ambiguous. Per the germline V gene, CDR1 is MDHEN and CDR2 is SYDVKM. Trimming left V 7 bases short and J 3 bases short, with 10 bases between. The CDR3 covers 13 residues. The CDR3 loop reads CASIALNNQPQHF. The CDR3 DNA sequence: TGTGCCAGCATCGCCCTAAACAATCAGCCCCAGCATTTT.

This clonotype was seen at least ten times. The chain recombines TRBV5-6 with TRBJ2-7; D gene unclear. This CDR3 region has 15 residues. Trimming took 0 bases from V and 6 from J, leaving 16 bases between them. Germline-derived CDR1 and CDR2 are SGHDT and YYEEEE. CDR3 sequence: CASSLAPGGRSEQYF. CDR3 nucleotides: TGTGCCAGCAGCTTGGCCCCTGGTGGTCGAAGCGAGCAGTACTTC.

The chain combines TRBV29-1 with TRBJ2-5; TRBD2 aligns across 9 bases. The V segment lost 3 bases and the J segment 1 base; nucleotides outside the gene matches: 3. This CDR3 comprises 14 residues. CDR1 and CDR2 from the germline V gene are SQVTM and ANQGSEA. As DNA, the CDR3 is TGCAGCGTTGATGCGGGAGGGTTCCAAGAGACCCAGTACTTC. It translates to CSVDAGGFQETQYF.

There are a few counts of this clonotype. The chain employs TRBV20-1 and TRBJ2-7, with TRBD1 matching 9 bases. Trimming at V came to 5 bases and at J to 3 bases, leaving 5 bases not matched to a gene. The CDR3 covers 13 residues. CDR1 is DFQATT and CDR2 is SNEGSKA in the germline V gene (reference sequence). The CDR3 loop is CSAGWTGDYEQYF. The CDR3 coding sequence is TGCAGTGCTGGTTGGACAGGGGACTACGAGCAGTACTTC.

The chain uses TRBV5-1 and TRBJ2-5; 13 positions agree with TRBD2. Germline values: CDR1 SGHRS, CDR2 YFSETQ. J gave up 4 bases and V 6 bases, and 9 bases lay outside the gene matches. CDR3 length: 16 residues. The CDR3 is CASKGLAGDPGETQYF. CDR3 nucleotides: TGCGCCAGCAAAGGACTAGCGGGAGACCCAGGAGAGACCCAGTACTTC.

The sample holds a few counts of this clonotype. This sequence joins TRBV29-1 and TRBJ2-1; the D is unclear. Between the trimmed V and J ends, which lost 4 bases and 2 bases, there was a span of 18 bases. This CDR3 has 16 amino acids. Germline V lookup: CDR1 SQVTM, CDR2 ANQGSEA. CDR3 loop: CSVVNRLADTYNEQFF. The CDR3, as DNA: TGCAGCGTTGTAAATCGCTTAGCAGATACCTACAATGAGCAGTTCTTC.

The CDR3 DNA reads as TGTGCCAGCAGTTTACGCGTTAACTATGGCTACACCTTC. Translation gives CASSLRVNYGYTF. The chain has TRBV28 and TRBJ1-2, with D uncertain. Germline V lookup: CDR1 MDHEN, CDR2 SYDVKM. V dropped 2 bases and J dropped 1 base, with 5 bases sitting between them. The CDR3 runs to 13 residues.

This clonotype was seen many times. The chain carries TRBV7-2 and TRBJ2-1, with 9 positions matching TRBD1. The J segment lost 10 bases and the V segment lost 1 base, leaving 5 bases of the junction unmatched. The germline CDR1 and CDR2 sequences are SGHTA and FQGNSA. The CDR3 runs to 14 residues. The CDR3 nucleotides read TGTGCCAGCAGCTTAGGGACAGGGGAAGACGAGCAGTTCTTC. It specifies CASSLGTGEDEQFF.

J is TRBJ2-1 and V is TRBV4-1; perhaps TRBD1 as D (6 bases). V dropped 1 base and J dropped 2 bases, with 27 bases sitting between them. The CDR3 spans 21 residues. Germline V gives CDR1 MGHRA, CDR2 YSYEKL. The CDR3 sequence is CASSQATLGQFFSRTYNEQFF. DNA of the CDR3: TGCGCCAGCAGCCAAGCGACCCTTGGACAGTTCTTCTCTCGCACCTACAATGAGCAGTTCTTC.

This clonotype was observed at least ten times. This chain links TRBV27 with TRBJ2-6; TRBD2 might be the D (5 bases). The CDR3 loop spans 17 amino acids. The V end lost 4 bases, the J end lost 0 bases, and 13 bases lay between the germline ends. Per the germline V gene, CDR1 is MNHEY and CDR2 is SMNVEV (reference sequence). CDR3 nucleotides: TGTGCCAGCAGTTCCCTTGCGGGCGTCTCTGGGGCCAACGTCCTGACTTTC. The encoded protein is CASSSLAGVSGANVLTF.

The chain is built from TRBV29-1 and TRBJ2-1; D uncertain. This CDR3 has 14 amino acids. Trimming left V 5 bases short and J 0 bases short, with 11 bases between. From germline, CDR1 is SQVTM and CDR2 ANQGSEA. The CDR3 DNA is TGCAGCGTTCTAAAGCCCAGCTCCTACAATGAGCAGTTCTTC. Amino acids: CSVLKPSSYNEQFF.